What follows is one TCR beta chain and its context. Data came from immunoSEQ multiplex PCR; TCRdb stores just in-frame clones and leaves some out. The table records about 78,000 clones, around 87% of them present only once. Germline V gene data show CDR1 as SGHTA and CDR2 as FQGNSA. Trimming cost V 1 base and J 3 bases, with 4 bases left between them. The CDR3 totals 12 residues. These data are taken from a study of blood T cell repertoires in COVID-19. Turning to the study itself: Spain, Italy and the United States supplied samples that represented acute and convalescent COVID-19.

The rearrangement uses TRBV7-2 and TRBJ2-7; no definite D call. What was sequenced was peripheral blood. The source of this sequence is a woman older than 75 with active or convalescent COVID-19. The CDR3 here is CASSLVDYEQYF. The CDR3 coding sequence is TGTGCCAGCAGCTTAGTAGACTACGAGCAGTACTTC.